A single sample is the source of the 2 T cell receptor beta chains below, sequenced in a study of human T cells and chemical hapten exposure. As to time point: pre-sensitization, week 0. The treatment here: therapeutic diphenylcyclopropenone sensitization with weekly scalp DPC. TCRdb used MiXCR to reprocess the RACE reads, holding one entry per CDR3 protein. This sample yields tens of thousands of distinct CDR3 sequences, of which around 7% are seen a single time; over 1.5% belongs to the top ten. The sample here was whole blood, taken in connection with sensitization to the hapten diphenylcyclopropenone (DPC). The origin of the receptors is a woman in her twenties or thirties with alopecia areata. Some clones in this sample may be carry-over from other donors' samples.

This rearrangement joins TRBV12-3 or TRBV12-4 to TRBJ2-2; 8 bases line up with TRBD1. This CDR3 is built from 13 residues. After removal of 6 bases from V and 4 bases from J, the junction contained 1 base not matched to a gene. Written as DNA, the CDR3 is TGTGCCAGCAGAGACAGGGGCACCGGGGAGCTGTTTTTT. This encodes CASRDRGTGELFF.

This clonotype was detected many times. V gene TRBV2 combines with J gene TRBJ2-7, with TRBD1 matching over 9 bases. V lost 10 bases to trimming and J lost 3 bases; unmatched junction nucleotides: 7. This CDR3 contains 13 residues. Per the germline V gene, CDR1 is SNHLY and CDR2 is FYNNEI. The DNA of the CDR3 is TGTGCCAACGGACAGGGGCAGGACTACGAGCAGTACTTC. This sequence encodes CANGQGQDYEQYF. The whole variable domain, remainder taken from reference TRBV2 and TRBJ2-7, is EPEVTQTPSHQVTQMGQEVILRCVPISNHLYFYWYRQILGQKVEFLVSFYNNEISEKSEIFDDQFSVERPDGSNFTLKIRSTKLEDSAMYFCANGQGQDYEQYFGPGTRLTVT.